The present TCR beta chain was sequenced within a study of blood T cell repertoires in COVID-19. This CDR3 has 15 residues. The V gene end was trimmed by 1 base and the J gene end by 5 bases; junction bases not matched to a gene: 4. CDR1 and CDR2 from the germline V gene are LGHNT and FRNRAP. As processed by the authors: The authors estimated nucleated cell counts from reference gene primer amplification. Data came from immunoSEQ multiplex PCR; TCRdb stores just in-frame clones and leaves some out. V, J and clone size reflect that table, while D and trimming were determined from the DNA. The sample includes about 270,000 clones, around nine tenths of them seen just once.

Sequencing used peripheral blood. This clonotype was obtained from a man in his forties with active or convalescent COVID-19. The genes are TRBV12-5 and TRBJ1-5; 8 bases are shared with TRBD1. The CDR3 loop is CASGLGQGRYQPQHF. The CDR3 DNA reads as TGTGCTAGTGGTTTGGGACAGGGGAGGTATCAGCCCCAGCATTTT.